The sequence of this T cell receptor (beta chain) was determined in a study of shared clonotypes between healthy human individuals. Points from the study as a whole: At large depth, rarefaction still showed sorted-subset sequencing to be incomplete.

Those who donated were healthy HIV-negative adults, with no recent acute infections or vaccinations reported. With respect to this clone: The antigen remains unidentified.

This table comes from immunoSEQ multiplex PCR, and its TCRdb copy is limited to in-frame clones, with some not included. The top ten hold roughly 1.5% of the sample, which has some 1 million clones, about 74% seen once. V was pared by 0 bases and J by 5 bases, with 7 bases of the junction left unmatched. Per germline, CDR1 SGDLS and CDR2 YYNGEE. The CDR3 totals 16 residues. Sequencing was carried out using memory CD4+ T cells sorted from blood. Described subset: CD45RA-negative fraction. This clonotype was obtained from a man younger than 35 in good health. The chain couples TRBV9 to TRBJ2-5, with 10 bases matching TRBD2. As DNA, the CDR3 is TGTGCCAGCAGCGTAGGGTCTAGCGGGGGAACGGAGACCCAGTACTTC. Translated, it gives CASSVGSSGGTETQYF.